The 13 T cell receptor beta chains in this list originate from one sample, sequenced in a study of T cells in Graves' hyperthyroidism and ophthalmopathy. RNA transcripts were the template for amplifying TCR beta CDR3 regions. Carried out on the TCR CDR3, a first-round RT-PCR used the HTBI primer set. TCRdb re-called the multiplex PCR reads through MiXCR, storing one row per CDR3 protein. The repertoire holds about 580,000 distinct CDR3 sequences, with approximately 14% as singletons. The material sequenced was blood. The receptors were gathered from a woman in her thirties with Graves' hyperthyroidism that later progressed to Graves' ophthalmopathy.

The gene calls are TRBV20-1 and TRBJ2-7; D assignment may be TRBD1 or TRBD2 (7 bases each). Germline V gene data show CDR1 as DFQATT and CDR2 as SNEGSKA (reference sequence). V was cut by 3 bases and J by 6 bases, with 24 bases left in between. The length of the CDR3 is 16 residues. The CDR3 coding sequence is TGCAGTGCTAGCCCGTCCGAGGACAGGAGGGGGGGCGAGCAGTACTTC. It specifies CSASPSEDRRGGEQYF.

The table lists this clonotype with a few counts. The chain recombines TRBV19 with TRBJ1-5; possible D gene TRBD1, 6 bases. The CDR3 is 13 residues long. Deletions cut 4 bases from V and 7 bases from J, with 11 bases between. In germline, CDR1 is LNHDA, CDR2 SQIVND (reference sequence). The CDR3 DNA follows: TGTGCCAGTAGTACAGGGGTCGGCCAGCCCCAGCATTTT. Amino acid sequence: CASSTGVGQPQHF. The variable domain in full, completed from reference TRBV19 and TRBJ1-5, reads DGGITQSPKYLFRKEGQNVTLSCEQNLNHDAMYWYRQDPGQGLRLIYYSQIVNDFQKGDIAEGYSVSREKKESFPLTVTSAQKNPTAFYLCASSTGVGQPQHFGDGTRLSIL.

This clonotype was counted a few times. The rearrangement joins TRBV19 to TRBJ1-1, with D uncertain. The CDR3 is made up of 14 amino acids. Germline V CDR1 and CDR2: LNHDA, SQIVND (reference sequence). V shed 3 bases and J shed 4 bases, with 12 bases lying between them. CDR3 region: CASSMINKATEAFF. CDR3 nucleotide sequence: TGTGCCAGTAGTATGATAAATAAAGCCACTGAAGCTTTCTTT.

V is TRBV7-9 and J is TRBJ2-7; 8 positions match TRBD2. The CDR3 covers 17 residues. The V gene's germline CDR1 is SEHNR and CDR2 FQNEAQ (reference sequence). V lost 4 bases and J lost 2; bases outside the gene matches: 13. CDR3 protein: CASSSRGLGEPPYEQYF. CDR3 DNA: TGTGCCAGCAGCTCTCGGGGACTAGGCGAACCGCCCTACGAGCAGTACTTC.

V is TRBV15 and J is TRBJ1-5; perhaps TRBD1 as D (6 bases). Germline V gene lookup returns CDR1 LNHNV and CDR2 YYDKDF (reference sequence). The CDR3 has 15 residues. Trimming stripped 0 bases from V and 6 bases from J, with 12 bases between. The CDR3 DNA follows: TGTGCCACCAGCAGAGATTTGGGGGCCAGTCAGCCCCAGCATTTT. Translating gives CATSRDLGASQPQHF.

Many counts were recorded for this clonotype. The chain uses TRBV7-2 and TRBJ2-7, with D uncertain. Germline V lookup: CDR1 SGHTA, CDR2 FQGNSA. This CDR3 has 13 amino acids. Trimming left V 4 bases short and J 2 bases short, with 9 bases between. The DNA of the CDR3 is TGTGCCAGCAGCTCCAACCCAGCCTACGAGCAGTACTTC. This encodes CASSSNPAYEQYF.

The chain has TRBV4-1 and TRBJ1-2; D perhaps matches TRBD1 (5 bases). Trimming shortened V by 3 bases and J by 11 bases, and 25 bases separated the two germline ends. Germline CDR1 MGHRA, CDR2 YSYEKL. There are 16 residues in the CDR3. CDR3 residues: CASSHGGAEPSSGYTF. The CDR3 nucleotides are TGCGCCAGCAGCCACGGGGGAGCCGAGCCCTCTAGCGGGTACACCTTC.

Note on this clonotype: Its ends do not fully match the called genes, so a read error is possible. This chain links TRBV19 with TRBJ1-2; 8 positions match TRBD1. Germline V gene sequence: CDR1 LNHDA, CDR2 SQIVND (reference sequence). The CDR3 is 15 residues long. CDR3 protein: CASTGQGAYNHGYTF. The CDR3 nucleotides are TGTGCCAGTACAGGGCAGGGGGCCTATAACCATGGCTACACCTTC.

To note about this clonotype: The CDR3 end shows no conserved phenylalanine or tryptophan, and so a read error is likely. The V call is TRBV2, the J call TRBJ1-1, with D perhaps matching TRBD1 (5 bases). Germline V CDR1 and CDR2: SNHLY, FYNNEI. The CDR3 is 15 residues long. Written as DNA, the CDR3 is TGTGCCAGCAGGGAAGCCGCCGGACAGAACACTGAAGCTTTCTCT. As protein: CASREAAGQNTEAFS.

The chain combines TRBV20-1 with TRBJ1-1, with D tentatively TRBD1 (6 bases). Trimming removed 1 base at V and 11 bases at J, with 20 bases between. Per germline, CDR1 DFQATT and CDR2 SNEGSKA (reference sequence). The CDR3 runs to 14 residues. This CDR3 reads CSARGDIPNTQAFF. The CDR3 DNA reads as TGCAGTGCTAGAGGGGACATTCCTAACACTCAGGCTTTCTTT.

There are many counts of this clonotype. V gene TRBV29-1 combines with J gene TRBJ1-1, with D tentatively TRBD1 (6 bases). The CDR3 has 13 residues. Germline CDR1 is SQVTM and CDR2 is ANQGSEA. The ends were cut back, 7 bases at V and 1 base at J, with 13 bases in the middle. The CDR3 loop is CSAKQGRNTEAFF. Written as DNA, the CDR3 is TGCAGCGCAAAACAGGGAAGGAACACTGAAGCTTTCTTT.

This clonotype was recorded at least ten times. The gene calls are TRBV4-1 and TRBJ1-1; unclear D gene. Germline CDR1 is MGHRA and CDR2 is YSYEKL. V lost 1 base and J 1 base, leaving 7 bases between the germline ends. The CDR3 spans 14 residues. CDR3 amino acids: CASSQVGKNTEAFF. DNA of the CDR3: TGCGCCAGCAGCCAAGTTGGGAAGAACACTGAAGCTTTCTTT.

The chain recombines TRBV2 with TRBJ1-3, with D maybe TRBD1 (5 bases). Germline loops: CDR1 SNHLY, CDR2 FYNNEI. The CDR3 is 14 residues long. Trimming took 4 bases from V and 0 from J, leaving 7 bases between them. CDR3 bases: TGTGCCAGCAGTGGGGGGTTCTCTGGAAACACCATATATTTT. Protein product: CASSGGFSGNTIYF.